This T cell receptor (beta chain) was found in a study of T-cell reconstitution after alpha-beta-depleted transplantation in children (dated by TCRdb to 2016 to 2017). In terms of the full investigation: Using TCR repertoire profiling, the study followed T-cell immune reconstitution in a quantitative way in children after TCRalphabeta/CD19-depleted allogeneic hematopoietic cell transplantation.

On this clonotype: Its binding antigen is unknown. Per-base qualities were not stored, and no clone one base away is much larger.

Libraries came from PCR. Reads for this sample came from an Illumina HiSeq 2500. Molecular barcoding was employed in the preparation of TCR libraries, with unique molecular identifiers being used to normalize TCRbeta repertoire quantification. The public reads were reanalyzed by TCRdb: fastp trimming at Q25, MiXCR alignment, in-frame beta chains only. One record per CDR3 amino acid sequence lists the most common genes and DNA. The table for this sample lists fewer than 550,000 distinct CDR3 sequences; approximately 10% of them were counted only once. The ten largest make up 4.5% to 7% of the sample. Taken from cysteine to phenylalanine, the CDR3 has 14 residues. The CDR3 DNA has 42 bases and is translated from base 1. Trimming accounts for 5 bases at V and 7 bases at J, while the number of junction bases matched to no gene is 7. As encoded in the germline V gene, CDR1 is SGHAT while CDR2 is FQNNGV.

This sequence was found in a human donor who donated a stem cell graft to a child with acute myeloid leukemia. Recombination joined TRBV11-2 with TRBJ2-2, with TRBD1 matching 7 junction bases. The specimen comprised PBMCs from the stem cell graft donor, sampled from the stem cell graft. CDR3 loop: CASSLYRGDGELFF. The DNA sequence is TGTGCCAGCAGCCTGTACAGGGGCGACGGGGAGCTGTTTTTT.